A selection of T cell receptor beta chains follows, all from one sample in a study of cytomegalovirus exposure and HLA in healthy donors. TCRdb keeps only in-frame clones here, not all; method: immunoSEQ multiplex PCR. The data show around 94,000 clones, around 69% seen once. Sequencing was performed on PBMCs. The receptors come from a woman in her sixties or seventies in good health and CMV-seropositive. Both conserved end residues are part of each CDR3. D genes are given only for firm matches. Size values are once, few and many counts, or a class for expanded clones, and some rows have none.

D: -
J: TRBJ2-3
V: TRBV7-6
size: -
CDR3: CASSRSGYRTDTQYF
DNA: TGTGCCAGCAGTCGTAGCGGATACCGCACAGATACGCAGTATTTT

D: TRBD2
J: TRBJ2-3
V: TRBV7-3
size: -
CDR3: CASSSLSPSPGLASIPGNTQYF
DNA: TGTGCCAGCAGCTCTTTAAGCCCGTCACCGGGACTAGCGTCAATACCCGGAAATACGCAGTATTTT

D: -
J: TRBJ1-4
V: TRBV6-5
size: once
CDR3: CASRQGLAANEKLFF
DNA: TGTGCCAGCAGACAGGGTTTAGCAGCTAATGAAAAACTGTTTTTT

D: TRBD2
J: TRBJ2-5
V: TRBV2
size: -
CDR3: CASSLAGPLYF
DNA: TGTGCCAGCAGCCTAGCGGGACCCTTGTACTTC

D: -
J: TRBJ1-1
V: TRBV6-5
size: -
CDR3: CASRELGGNTEAFF
DNA: TGTGCCAGCAGGGAACTGGGGGGTAACACTGAAGCTTTCTTT

D: TRBD2
J: TRBJ2-3
V: TRBV6-5
size: -
CDR3: CASSYSVAGEIDTQYF
DNA: TGTGCCAGCAGTTACTCGGTAGCGGGAGAGATAGATACGCAGTATTTT

D: TRBD2
J: TRBJ2-7
V: TRBV6-1
size: few
CDR3: CASSGPAGGTYEQYF
DNA: TGTGCCAGCAGTGGTCCAGCGGGAGGGACCTACGAGCAGTACTTC

D: -
J: TRBJ1-1
V: TRBV7-8
size: -
CDR3: CASSLVAGNTEAFF
DNA: TGTGCCAGCAGCTTAGTTGCAGGGAACACTGAAGCTTTCTTT

D: -
J: TRBJ2-7
V: TRBV30
size: -
CDR3: CAWRGGQNSYEQYF
DNA: TGTGCCTGGAGGGGGGGGCAGAACTCCTACGAGCAGTACTTC

D: -
J: TRBJ2-1
V: TRBV6-6
size: once
CDR3: CASSFQALVGNEQFF
DNA: TGTGCCAGCAGTTTTCAAGCCCTAGTGGGCAATGAGCAGTTCTTC

D: -
J: TRBJ1-1
V: TRBV21-1
size: once
CDR3: CASSKASGQAKGAFF
DNA: TGTGCCAGCAGCAAAGCGTCGGGACAGGCTAAGGGGGCTTTCTTT

D: TRBD2
J: TRBJ2-1
V: TRBV6-1
size: few
CDR3: CASPRAGALYNEQFF
DNA: TGTGCCAGCCCGAGAGCGGGAGCGTTGTACAATGAGCAGTTCTTC

D: -
J: TRBJ2-5
V: TRBV6-1
size: -
CDR3: CASGIGGPETQYF
DNA: TGTGCCAGCGGGATAGGAGGGCCGGAGACCCAGTACTTC

D: -
J: TRBJ2-1
V: TRBV7-3
size: -
CDR3: CASSIVSGNNEQFF
DNA: TGTGCCAGCAGCATAGTTAGCGGAAACAATGAGCAGTTCTTC

D: -
J: TRBJ2-5
V: TRBV18
size: -
CDR3: CASSPIQETQYF
DNA: TGTGCCAGCTCACCTATACAAGAGACCCAGTACTTC

D: TRBD1
J: TRBJ1-4
V: TRBV14
size: few
CDR3: CASSQEGDRHEKLFF
DNA: TGTGCCAGCAGCCAAGAAGGGGACAGACATGAAAAACTGTTTTTT

D: -
J: TRBJ1-1
V: TRBV15
size: -
CDR3: CATSRVQVNTEAFF
DNA: TGTGCCACCAGCAGAGTACAGGTTAACACTGAAGCTTTCTTT

D: -
J: TRBJ2-7
V: TRBV28
size: -
CDR3: CASGKRSEQYF
DNA: TGTGCCAGCGGCAAGCGGAGCGAGCAGTACTTC

D: -
J: TRBJ1-2
V: TRBV28
size: -
CDR3: CASSSLPPGQIYYGYTF
DNA: TGTGCCAGCAGTTCTTTACCCCCGGGACAAATTTACTATGGCTACACCTTC

D: -
J: TRBJ1-1
V: TRBV25-1
size: -
CDR3: CASSLGTMNTEAFF
DNA: TGTGCCAGCAGCCTCGGGACAATGAACACTGAAGCTTTCTTT

D: -
J: TRBJ1-5
V: TRBV28
size: -
CDR3: CAIRSPGFQPQHF
DNA: TGTGCCATCCGGTCACCAGGGTTTCAGCCCCAGCATTTT

D: TRBD1
J: TRBJ2-3
V: TRBV28
size: -
CDR3: CASGTASTDTQYF
DNA: TGTGCCAGCGGGACAGCCTCAACAGATACGCAGTATTTT

D: TRBD1
J: TRBJ2-7
V: TRBV5-1
size: -
CDR3: CASSQRQGASYEQYF
DNA: TGCGCCAGCAGCCAAAGACAGGGGGCGTCCTACGAGCAGTACTTC

D: TRBD2
J: TRBJ2-4
V: TRBV27
size: -
CDR3: CAGSLGRGKNIQYF
DNA: TGTGCCGGCAGCCTTGGGAGGGGAAAAAACATTCAGTACTTC

D: TRBD1
J: TRBJ2-4
V: TRBV5-6
size: -
CDR3: CASSLVQGGGIQYF
DNA: TGTGCCAGCAGCTTGGTACAGGGGGGCGGCATTCAGTACTTC

D: -
J: TRBJ2-1
V: TRBV6-1
size: -
CDR3: CASIQRRGINEQFF
DNA: TGTGCCAGCATTCAAAGGCGCGGAATCAATGAGCAGTTCTTC

D: -
J: TRBJ1-5
V: TRBV2
size: -
CDR3: CASRETGKLGQPQHF
DNA: TGTGCCAGCAGAGAAACAGGGAAGTTGGGTCAGCCCCAGCATTTT

D: TRBD2
J: TRBJ2-2
V: TRBV7-3
size: once
CDR3: CASSLRREGEERELFF
DNA: TGTGCCAGCAGCTTAAGGCGGGAGGGCGAGGAGCGGGAGCTGTTTTTT

D: TRBD1
J: TRBJ1-4
V: TRBV7-9
size: few
CDR3: CASSRTGVYEKLFF
DNA: TGTGCCAGCAGTAGAACAGGGGTCTATGAAAAACTGTTTTTT

D: -
J: TRBJ2-3
V: TRBV15
size: -
CDR3: CATSSRGNTDTQYF
DNA: TGTGCCACCAGCAGCCGGGGGAATACAGATACGCAGTATTTT

D: -
J: TRBJ2-1
V: TRBV19
size: -
CDR3: CAAKSTGYNEQFF
DNA: TGTGCCGCGAAGAGTACAGGCTACAATGAGCAGTTCTTC

D: -
J: TRBJ1-1
V: TRBV5-1
size: -
CDR3: CASSFGVRLNTEAFF
DNA: TGCGCCAGCAGCTTTGGAGTTCGCTTGAACACTGAAGCTTTCTTT

D: TRBD1
J: TRBJ1-2
V: TRBV27
size: -
CDR3: CASSFRTGSGVNYGYTF
DNA: TGTGCCAGCAGTTTCCGGACAGGGTCGGGAGTTAACTATGGCTACACCTTC

D: TRBD1
J: TRBJ1-1
V: TRBV5-4
size: few
CDR3: CASSKPPGTGYPEAFF
DNA: TGTGCCAGCAGCAAACCCCCCGGGACAGGGTACCCTGAAGCTTTCTTT

D: TRBD2
J: TRBJ2-1
V: TRBV9
size: -
CDR3: CASSVATGFLLAGNEQFF
DNA: TGTGCCAGCAGCGTAGCTACCGGGTTCTTACTAGCGGGAAATGAGCAGTTCTTC

D: TRBD2
J: TRBJ2-7
V: TRBV4-2
size: -
CDR3: CASSQEAPSSGSHYEQYF
DNA: TGTGCCAGCAGCCAAGAGGCCCCTAGTAGCGGGAGCCACTACGAGCAGTACTTC

D: -
J: TRBJ2-7
V: TRBV29-1
size: -
CDR3: CSVQTGYSYEQYF
DNA: TGCAGCGTTCAGACTGGTTACTCCTACGAGCAGTACTTC

D: TRBD1
J: TRBJ2-1
V: TRBV11-2
size: -
CDR3: CASSLDRGLGNEQFF
DNA: TGTGCCAGCAGCTTAGATAGGGGGCTTGGCAATGAGCAGTTCTTC

D: TRBD1
J: TRBJ1-1
V: TRBV2
size: -
CDR3: CASSPDRVGTEAFF
DNA: TGTGCCAGCAGTCCGGACAGGGTGGGCACTGAAGCTTTCTTT

D: -
J: TRBJ1-2
V: TRBV6-5
size: -
CDR3: CASSLVRGEGGYTF
DNA: TGTGCCAGCAGTCTAGTCAGGGGCGAGGGTGGCTACACCTTC

D: -
J: TRBJ1-1
V: TRBV27
size: -
CDR3: CASRLSSRESRAFF
DNA: TGTGCCAGCCGCCTATCTTCTCGGGAATCGAGAGCTTTCTTT